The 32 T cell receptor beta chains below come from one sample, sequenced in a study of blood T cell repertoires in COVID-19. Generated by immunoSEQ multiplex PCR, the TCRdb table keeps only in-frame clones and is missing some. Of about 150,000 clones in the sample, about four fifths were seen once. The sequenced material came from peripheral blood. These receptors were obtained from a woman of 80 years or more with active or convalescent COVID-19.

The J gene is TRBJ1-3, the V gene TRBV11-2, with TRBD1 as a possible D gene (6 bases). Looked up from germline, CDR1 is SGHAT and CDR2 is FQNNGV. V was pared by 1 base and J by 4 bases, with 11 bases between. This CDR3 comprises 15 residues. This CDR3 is CASSLGGGSGNTIYF. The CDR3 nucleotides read TGTGCCAGCAGCTTAGGGGGGGGCTCAGGAAACACCATATATTTT.

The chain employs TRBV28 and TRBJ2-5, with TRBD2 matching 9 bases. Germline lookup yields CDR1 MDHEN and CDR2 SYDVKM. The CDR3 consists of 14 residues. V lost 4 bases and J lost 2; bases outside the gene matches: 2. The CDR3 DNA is TGTGCCAGCAGTTGGACTAGCGAACAAGAGACCCAGTACTTC. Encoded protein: CASSWTSEQETQYF. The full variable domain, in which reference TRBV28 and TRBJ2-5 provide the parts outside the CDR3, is DVKVTQSSRYLVKRTGEKVFLECVQDMDHENMFWYRQDPGLGLRLIYFSYDVKMKEKGDIPEGYSVSREKKERFSLILESASTNQTSMYLCASSWTSEQETQYFGPGTRLLVL.

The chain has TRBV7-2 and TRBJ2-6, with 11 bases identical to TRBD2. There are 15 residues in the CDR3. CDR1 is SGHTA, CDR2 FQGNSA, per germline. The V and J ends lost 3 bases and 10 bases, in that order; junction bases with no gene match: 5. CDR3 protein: CASSFSGRAENVLTF. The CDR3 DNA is TGTGCCAGCAGCTTTAGCGGGAGGGCTGAGAACGTCCTGACTTTC. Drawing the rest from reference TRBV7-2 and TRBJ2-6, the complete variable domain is GAGVSQSPSNKVTEKGKDVELRCDPISGHTALYWYRQSLGQGLEFLIYFQGNSAPDKSGLPSDRFSAERTGGSVSTLTIQRTQQEDSAVYLCASSFSGRAENVLTFGAGSRLTVL.

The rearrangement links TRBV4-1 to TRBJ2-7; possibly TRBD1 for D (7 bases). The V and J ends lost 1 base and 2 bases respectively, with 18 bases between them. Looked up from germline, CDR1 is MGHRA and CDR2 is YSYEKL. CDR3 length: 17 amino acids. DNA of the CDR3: TGCGCCAGCAGCCAAGGCGGGGCACAGGGGATCACCTACGAGCAGTACTTC. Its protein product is CASSQGGAQGITYEQYF.

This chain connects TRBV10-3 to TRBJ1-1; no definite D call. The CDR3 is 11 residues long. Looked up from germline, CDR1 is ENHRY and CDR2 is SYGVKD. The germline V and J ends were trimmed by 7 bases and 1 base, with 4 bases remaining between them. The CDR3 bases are TGTGCCATCACCTCGAACACTGAAGCTTTCTTT. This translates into CAITSNTEAFF.

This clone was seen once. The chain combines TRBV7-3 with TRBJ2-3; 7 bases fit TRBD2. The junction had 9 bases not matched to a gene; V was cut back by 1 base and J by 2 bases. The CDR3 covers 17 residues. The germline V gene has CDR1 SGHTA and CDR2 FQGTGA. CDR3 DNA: TGTGCCAGCAGCTTAATCGCCCTAGCGGAAAACACAGATACGCAGTATTTT. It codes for CASSLIALAENTDTQYF.

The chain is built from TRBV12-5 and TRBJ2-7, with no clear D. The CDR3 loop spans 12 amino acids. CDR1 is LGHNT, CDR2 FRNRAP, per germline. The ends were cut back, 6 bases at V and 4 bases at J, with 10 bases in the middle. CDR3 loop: CASGYSRYEQYF. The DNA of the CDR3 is TGTGCTAGTGGCTACTCCAGGTACGAGCAGTACTTC.

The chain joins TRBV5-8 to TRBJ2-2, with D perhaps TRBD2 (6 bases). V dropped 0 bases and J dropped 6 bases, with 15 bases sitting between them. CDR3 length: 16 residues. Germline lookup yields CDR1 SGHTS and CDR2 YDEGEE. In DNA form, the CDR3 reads TGTGCCAGCAGCTTGGGGCTCCAGGAGGGCTCCGGGGAGCTGTTTTTT. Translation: CASSLGLQEGSGELFF.

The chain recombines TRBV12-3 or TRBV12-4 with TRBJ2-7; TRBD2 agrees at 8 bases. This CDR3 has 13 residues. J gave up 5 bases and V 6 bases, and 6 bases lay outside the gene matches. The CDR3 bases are TGTGCCAGCAGGCAGGCGGGAGGCCACGAGCAGTACTTC. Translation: CASRQAGGHEQYF.

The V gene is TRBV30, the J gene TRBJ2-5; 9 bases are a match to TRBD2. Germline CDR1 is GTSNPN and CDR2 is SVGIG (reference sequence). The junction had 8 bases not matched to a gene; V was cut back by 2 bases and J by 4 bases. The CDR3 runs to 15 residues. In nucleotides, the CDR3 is TGTGCCTGGAGTTGGCGGGAGGGCCGGAGAGAGACCCAGTACTTC. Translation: CAWSWREGRRETQYF.

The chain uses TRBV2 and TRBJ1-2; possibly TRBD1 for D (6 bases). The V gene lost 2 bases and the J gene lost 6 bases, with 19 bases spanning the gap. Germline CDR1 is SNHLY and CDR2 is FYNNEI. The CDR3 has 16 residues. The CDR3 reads CASSERGGRATDGYTF. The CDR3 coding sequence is TGTGCCAGCAGTGAAAGGGGGGGGAGGGCGACGGATGGCTACACCTTC.

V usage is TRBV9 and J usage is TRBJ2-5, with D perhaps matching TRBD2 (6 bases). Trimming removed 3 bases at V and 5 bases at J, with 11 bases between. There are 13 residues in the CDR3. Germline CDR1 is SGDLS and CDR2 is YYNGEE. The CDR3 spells CASSDGGRETQYF. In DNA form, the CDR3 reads TGTGCCAGCAGCGATGGGGGGAGGGAGACCCAGTACTTC.

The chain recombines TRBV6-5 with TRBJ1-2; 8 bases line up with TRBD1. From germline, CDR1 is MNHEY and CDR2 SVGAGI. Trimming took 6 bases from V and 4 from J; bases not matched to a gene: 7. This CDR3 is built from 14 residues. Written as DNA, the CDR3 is TGTGCCAGCAGCTTACGGACAGGGCCCTATGGCTACACCTTC. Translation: CASSLRTGPYGYTF.

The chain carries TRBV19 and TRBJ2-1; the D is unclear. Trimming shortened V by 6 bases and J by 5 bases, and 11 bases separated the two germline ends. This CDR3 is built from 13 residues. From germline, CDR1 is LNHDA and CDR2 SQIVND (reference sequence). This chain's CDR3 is CASRLTRDNEQFF. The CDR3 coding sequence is TGTGCCAGTAGGCTAACCCGGGACAATGAGCAGTTCTTC.

The CDR3 sequence: CASSLSLANTEAFF. The CDR3 DNA follows: TGTGCCAGCAGCTTGTCACTTGCGAACACTGAAGCTTTCTTT. V gene TRBV5-4 combines with J gene TRBJ1-1; D is ambiguous. The CDR3 consists of 14 residues. The germline V and J ends were trimmed by 1 base and 1 base, with 8 bases remaining between them. Germline V gives CDR1 SGHNT, CDR2 YYREEE (reference sequence).

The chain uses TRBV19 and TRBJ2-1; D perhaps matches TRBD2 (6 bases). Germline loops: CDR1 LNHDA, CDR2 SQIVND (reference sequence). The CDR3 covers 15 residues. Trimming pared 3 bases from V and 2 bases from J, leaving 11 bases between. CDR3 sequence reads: CASSMLGGAYNEQFF. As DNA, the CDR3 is TGTGCCAGTAGTATGTTGGGGGGTGCCTACAATGAGCAGTTCTTC.

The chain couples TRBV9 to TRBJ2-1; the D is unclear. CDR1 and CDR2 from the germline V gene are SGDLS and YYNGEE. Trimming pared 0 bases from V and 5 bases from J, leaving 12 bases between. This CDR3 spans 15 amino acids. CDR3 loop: CASSVAAGFDNEQFF. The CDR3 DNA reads TGTGCCAGCAGCGTAGCGGCAGGTTTCGACAATGAGCAGTTCTTC.

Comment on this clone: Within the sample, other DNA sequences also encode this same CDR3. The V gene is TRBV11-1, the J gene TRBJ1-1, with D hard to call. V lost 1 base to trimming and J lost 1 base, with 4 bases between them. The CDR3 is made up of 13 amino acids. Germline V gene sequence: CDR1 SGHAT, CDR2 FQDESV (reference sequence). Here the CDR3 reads CASSLGANTEAFF. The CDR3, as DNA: TGTGCCAGCAGCTTAGGAGCGAACACTGAAGCTTTCTTT.

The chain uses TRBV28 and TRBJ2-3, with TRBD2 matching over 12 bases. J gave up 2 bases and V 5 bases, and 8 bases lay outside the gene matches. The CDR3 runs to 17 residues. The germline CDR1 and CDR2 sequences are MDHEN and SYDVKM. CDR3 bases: TGTGCCAGCAGTACGGGACTAGCGGGCCTCTTCACAGATACGCAGTATTTT. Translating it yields CASSTGLAGLFTDTQYF.

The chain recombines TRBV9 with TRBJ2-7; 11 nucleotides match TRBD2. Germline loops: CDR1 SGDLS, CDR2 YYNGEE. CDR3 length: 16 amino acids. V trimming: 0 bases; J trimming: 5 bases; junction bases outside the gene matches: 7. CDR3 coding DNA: TGTGCCAGCAGCGTAGGGAGACTAGCGGGAATTAACGAGCAGTACTTC. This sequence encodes CASSVGRLAGINEQYF.

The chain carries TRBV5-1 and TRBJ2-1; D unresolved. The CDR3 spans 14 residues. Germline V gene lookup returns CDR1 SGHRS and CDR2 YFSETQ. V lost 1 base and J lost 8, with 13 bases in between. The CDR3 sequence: CASSLSSGRDEQFF. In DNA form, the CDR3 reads TGCGCCAGCAGCTTGTCCTCGGGTCGGGATGAGCAGTTCTTC.

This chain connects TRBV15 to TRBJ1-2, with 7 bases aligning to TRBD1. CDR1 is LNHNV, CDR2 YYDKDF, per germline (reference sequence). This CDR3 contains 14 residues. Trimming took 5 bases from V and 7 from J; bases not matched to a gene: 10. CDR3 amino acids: CATSPHLTGSGYTF. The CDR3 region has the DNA TGTGCCACCAGCCCCCACTTGACAGGGAGTGGCTACACCTTC.

CDR3 DNA sequence: TGTGCCAGCAGGCGAAGCCCGGGACAGGGTTTCGAGCAGTACTTC. Translating gives CASRRSPGQGFEQYF. The chain recombines TRBV2 with TRBJ2-7, with 9 bases identical to TRBD1. Germline V gene lookup returns CDR1 SNHLY and CDR2 FYNNEI. The CDR3 spans 15 residues. V lost 6 bases and J lost 6; bases outside the gene matches: 12.

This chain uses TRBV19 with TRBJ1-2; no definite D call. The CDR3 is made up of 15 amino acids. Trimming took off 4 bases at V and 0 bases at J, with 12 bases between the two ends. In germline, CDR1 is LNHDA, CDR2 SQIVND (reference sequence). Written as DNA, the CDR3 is TGTGCCAGTAGTACCCTGAGCGGTGCTAACTATGGCTACACCTTC. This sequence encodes CASSTLSGANYGYTF.

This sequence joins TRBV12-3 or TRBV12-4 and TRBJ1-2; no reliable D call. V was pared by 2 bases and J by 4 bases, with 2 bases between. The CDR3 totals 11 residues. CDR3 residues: CASSLLYGYTF. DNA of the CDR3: TGTGCCAGCAGTTTACTCTATGGCTACACCTTC.

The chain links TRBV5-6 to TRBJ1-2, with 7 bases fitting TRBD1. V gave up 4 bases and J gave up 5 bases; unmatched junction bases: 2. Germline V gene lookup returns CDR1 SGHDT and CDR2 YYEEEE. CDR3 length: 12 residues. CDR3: CASSTTGYGYTF. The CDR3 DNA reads TGTGCCAGCAGCACGACAGGGTATGGCTACACCTTC.

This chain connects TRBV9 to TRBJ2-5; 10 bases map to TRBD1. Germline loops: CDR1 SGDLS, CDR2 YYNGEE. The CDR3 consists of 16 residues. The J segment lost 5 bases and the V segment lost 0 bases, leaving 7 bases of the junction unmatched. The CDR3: CASSVGPGTGEETQYF. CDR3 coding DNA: TGTGCCAGCAGCGTAGGTCCAGGGACAGGGGAGGAGACCCAGTACTTC.

The CDR3 spells CASGTQGRAGSTEAFF. CDR3 DNA: TGTGCCAGTGGAACACAGGGGCGGGCTGGTAGCACTGAAGCTTTCTTT. This rearrangement joins TRBV19 to TRBJ1-1; 7 positions match TRBD1. This CDR3 contains 16 residues. Germline CDR1 LNHDA, CDR2 SQIVND (reference sequence). V shed 8 bases and J 4 bases; nucleotides not matched to a gene: 16.

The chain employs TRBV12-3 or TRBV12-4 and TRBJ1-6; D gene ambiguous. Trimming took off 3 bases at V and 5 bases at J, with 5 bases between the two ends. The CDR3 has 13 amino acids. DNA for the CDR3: TGTGCCAGCAGTTTGCGGGATAATTCACCCCTCCACTTT. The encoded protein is CASSLRDNSPLHF.

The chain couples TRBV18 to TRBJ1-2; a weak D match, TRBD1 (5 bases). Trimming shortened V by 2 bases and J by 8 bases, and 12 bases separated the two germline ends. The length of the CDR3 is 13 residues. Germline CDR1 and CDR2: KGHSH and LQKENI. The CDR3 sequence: CASSPGADGGYTF. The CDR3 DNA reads TGTGCCAGCTCACCAGGGGCCGACGGGGGCTACACCTTC.

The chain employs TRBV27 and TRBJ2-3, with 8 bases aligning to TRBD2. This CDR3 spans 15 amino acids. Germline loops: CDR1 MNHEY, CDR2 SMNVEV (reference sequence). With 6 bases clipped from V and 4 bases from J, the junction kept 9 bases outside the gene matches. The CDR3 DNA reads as TGTGCCAGCAGAAGGAACGCGGGGGGCGCAGATACGCAGTATTTT. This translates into CASRRNAGGADTQYF.

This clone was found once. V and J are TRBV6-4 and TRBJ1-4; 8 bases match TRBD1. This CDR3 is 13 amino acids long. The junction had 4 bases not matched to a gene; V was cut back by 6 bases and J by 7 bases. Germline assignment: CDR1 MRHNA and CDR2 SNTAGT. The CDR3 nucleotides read TGTGCCAGCAGCAGGGGGCAGGGTGAAAAACTGTTTTTT. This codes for CASSRGQGEKLFF.